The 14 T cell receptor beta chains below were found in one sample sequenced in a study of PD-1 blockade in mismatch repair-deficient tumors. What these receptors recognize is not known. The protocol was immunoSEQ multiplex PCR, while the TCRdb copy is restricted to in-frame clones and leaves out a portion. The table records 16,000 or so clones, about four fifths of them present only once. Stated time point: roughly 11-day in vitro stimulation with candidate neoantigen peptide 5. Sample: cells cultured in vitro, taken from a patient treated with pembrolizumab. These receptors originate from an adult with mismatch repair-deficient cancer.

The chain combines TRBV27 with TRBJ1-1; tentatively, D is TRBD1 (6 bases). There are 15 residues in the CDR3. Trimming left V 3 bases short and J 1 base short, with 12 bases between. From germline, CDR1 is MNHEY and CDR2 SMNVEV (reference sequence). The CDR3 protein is CASSLIGGGNTEAFF. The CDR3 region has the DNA TGTGCCAGCAGTTTGATAGGAGGGGGGAACACTGAAGCTTTCTTT.

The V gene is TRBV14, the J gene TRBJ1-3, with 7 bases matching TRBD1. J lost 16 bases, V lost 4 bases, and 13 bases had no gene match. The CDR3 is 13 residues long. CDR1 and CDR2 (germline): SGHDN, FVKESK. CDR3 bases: TGTGCCAGCAGCCTCGTTGTTGAGGGGGCATACTATTTT. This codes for CASSLVVEGAYYF.

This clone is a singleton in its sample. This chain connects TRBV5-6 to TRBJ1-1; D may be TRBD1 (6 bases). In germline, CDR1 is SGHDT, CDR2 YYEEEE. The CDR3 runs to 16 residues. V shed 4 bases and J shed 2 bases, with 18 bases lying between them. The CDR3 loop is CASSPGTLSGNTEAFF. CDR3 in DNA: TGTGCCAGCAGCCCTGGGACATTGTCGGGCAACACTGAAGCTTTCTTT. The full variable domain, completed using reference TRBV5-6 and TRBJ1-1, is DAGVTQSPTHLIKTRGQQVTLRCSPKSGHDTVSWYQQALGQGPQFIFQYYEEEERQRGNFPDRFSGHQFPNYSSELNVNALLLGDSALYLCASSPGTLSGNTEAFFGQGTRLTVV.

The CDR3: CASSLTGLAGESDTQYF. The CDR3 coding sequence is TGTGCCAGCAGCTTAACGGGACTAGCGGGAGAATCAGATACGCAGTATTTT. V usage is TRBV7-3 and J usage is TRBJ2-3; 14 bases are a match to TRBD2. The CDR3 is made up of 17 amino acids. In germline, CDR1 is SGHTA, CDR2 FQGTGA. V trimming: 0 bases; J trimming: 4 bases; junction bases outside the gene matches: 3.

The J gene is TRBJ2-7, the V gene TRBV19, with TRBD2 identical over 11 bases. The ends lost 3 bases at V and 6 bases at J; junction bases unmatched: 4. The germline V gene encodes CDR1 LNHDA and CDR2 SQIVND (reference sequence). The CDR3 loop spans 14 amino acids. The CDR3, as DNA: TGTGCCAGTAGTATCCTAGCGGGAGGTACCGAGCAGTACTTC. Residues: CASSILAGGTEQYF.

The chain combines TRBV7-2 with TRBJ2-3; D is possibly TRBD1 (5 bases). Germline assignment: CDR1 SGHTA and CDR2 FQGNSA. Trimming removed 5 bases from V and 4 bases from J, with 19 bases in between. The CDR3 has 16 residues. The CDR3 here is CASSPQLQVRADTQYF. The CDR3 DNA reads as TGTGCCAGCAGCCCACAACTACAGGTTCGGGCAGATACGCAGTATTTT. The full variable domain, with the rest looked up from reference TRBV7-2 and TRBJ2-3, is GAGVSQSPSNKVTEKGKDVELRCDPISGHTALYWYRQSLGQGLEFLIYFQGNSAPDKSGLPSDRFSAERTGGSVSTLTIQRTQQEDSAVYLCASSPQLQVRADTQYFGPGTRLTVL.

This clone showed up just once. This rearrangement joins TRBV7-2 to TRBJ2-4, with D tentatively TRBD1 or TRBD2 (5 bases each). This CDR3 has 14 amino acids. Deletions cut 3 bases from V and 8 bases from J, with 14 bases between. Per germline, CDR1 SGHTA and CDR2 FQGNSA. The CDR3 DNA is TGTGCCAGCAGCTTGTCCGGGGCGCCAGACATTCAGTACTTC. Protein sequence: CASSLSGAPDIQYF.

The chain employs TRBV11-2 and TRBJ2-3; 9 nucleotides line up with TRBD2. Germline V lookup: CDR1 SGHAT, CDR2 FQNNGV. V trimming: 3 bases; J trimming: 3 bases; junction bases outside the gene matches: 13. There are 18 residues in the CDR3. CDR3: CASSLGMISGSSTDTQYF. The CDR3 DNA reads TGTGCCAGCAGCTTGGGTATGATTAGCGGGAGCAGTACAGATACGCAGTATTTT.

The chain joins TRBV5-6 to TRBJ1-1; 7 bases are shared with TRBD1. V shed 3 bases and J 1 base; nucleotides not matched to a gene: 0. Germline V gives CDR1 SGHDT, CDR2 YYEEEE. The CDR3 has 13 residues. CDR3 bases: TGTGCCAGCAGCTGGGACAGGAACACTGAAGCTTTCTTT. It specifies CASSWDRNTEAFF.

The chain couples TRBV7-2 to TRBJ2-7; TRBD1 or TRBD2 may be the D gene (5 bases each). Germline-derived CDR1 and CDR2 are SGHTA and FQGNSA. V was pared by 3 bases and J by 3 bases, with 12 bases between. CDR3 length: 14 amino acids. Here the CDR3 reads CASSLSPGRYEQYF. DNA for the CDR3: TGTGCCAGCAGCTTGAGTCCGGGACGCTACGAGCAGTACTTC. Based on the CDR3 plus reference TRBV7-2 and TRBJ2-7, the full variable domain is GAGVSQSPSNKVTEKGKDVELRCDPISGHTALYWYRQSLGQGLEFLIYFQGNSAPDKSGLPSDRFSAERTGGSVSTLTIQRTQQEDSAVYLCASSLSPGRYEQYFGPGTRLTVT.

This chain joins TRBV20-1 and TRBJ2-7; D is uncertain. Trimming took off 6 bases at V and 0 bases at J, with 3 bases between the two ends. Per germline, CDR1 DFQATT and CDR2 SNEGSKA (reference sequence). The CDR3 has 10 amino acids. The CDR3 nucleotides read TGCAGTGCCCGCTCCTACGAGCAGTACTTC. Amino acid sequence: CSARSYEQYF.

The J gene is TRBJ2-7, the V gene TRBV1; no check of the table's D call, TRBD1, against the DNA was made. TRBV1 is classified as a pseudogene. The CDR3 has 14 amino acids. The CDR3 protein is CTSSPSEGAEEQYF. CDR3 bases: TGCACCAGCAGCCCATCGGAGGGGGCAGAGGAGCAGTACTTC.

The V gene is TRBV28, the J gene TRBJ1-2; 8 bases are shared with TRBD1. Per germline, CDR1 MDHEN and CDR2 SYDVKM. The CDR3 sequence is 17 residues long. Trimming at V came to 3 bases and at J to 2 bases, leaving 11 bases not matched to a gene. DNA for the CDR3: TGTGCCAGCAGTTTTCGCCGGACAGGGAAGGTGAACTATGGCTACACCTTC. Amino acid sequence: CASSFRRTGKVNYGYTF.

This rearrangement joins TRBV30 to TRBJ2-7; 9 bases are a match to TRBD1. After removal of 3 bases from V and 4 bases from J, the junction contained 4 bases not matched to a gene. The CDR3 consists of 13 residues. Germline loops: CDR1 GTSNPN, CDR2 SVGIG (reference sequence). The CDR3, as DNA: TGTGCCTGGAGGGTACAGGGGGCGTACGAGCAGTACTTC. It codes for CAWRVQGAYEQYF.